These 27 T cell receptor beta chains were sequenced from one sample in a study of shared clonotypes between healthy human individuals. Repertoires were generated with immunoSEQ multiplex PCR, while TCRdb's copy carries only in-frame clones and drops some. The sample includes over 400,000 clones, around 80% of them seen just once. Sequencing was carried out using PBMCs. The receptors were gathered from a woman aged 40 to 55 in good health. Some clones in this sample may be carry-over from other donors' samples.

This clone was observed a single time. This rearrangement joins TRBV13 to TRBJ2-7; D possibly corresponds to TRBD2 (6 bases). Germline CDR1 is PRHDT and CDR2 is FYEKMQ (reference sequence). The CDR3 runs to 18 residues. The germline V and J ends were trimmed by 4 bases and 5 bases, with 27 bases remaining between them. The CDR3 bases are TGTGCCAGCAGCTCCCACTTCGTCGGGGAGGACATAAAGAACGAGCAGTACTTC. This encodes CASSSHFVGEDIKNEQYF.

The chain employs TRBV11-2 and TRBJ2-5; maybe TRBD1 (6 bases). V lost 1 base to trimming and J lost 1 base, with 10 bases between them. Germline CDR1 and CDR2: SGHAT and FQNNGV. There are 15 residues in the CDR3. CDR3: CASSLATGSQETQYF. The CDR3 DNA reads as TGTGCCAGCAGCTTAGCCACAGGGTCCCAAGAGACCCAGTACTTC.

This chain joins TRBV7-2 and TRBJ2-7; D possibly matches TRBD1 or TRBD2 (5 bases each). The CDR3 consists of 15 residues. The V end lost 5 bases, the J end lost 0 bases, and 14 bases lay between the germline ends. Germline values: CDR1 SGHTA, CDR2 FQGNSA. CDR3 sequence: CASSPTWDRSYEQYF. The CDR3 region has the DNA TGTGCCAGCAGCCCAACGTGGGACCGCTCCTACGAGCAGTACTTC.

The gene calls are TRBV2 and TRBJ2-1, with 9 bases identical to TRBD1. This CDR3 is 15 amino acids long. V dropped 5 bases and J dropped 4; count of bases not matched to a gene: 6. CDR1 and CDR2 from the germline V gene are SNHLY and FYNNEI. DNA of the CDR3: TGTGCCAGCAGTCTGGGACAGGGAGCTTACAATGAGCAGTTCTTC. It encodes CASSLGQGAYNEQFF.

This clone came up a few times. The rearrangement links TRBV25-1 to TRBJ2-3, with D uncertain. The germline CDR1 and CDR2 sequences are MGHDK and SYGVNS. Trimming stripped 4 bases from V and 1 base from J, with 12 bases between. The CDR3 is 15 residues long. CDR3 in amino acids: CASSATKPCTDTQYF. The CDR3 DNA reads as TGTGCCAGCAGTGCTACCAAGCCCTGCACAGATACGCAGTATTTT.

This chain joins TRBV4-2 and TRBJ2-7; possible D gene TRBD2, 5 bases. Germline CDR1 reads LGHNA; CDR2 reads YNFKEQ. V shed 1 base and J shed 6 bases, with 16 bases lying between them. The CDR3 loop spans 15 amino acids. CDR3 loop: CASSQGELVLSEQYF. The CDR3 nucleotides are TGTGCCAGCAGCCAAGGGGAACTAGTCCTCAGCGAGCAGTACTTC.

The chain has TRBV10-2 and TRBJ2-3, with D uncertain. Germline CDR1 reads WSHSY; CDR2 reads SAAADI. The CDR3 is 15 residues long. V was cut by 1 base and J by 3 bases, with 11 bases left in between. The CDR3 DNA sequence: TGCGCCAGCAGTGAGTGGGGTACAGCTACAGATACGCAGTATTTT. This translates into CASSEWGTATDTQYF.

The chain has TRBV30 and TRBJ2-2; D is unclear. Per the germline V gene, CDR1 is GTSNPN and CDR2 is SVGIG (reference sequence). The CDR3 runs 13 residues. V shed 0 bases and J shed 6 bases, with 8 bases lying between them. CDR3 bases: TGTGCCTGGAGTGTCCTTTCTTCCGGGGAGCTGTTTTTT. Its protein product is CAWSVLSSGELFF.

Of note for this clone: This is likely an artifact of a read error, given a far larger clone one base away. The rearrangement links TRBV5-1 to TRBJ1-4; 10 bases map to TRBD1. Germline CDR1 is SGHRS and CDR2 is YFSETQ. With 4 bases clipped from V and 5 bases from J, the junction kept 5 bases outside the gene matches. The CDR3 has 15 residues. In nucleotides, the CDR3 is TGCGCCAGCAGCAGTGACAGGGGGCGGAATGAAAAACTGTTTTTT. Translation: CASSSDRGRNEKLFF.

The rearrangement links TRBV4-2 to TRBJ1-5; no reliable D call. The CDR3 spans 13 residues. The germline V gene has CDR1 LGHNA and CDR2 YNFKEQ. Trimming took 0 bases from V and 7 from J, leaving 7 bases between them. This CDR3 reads CASSQDVRQPQHF. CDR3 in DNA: TGTGCCAGCAGCCAAGATGTACGGCAGCCCCAGCATTTT.

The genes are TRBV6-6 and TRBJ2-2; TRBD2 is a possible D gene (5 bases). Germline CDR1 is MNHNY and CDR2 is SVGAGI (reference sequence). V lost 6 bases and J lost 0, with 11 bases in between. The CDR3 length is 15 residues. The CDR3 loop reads CASRLPLANTGELFF. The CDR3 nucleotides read TGTGCCAGCAGACTCCCACTAGCGAACACCGGGGAGCTGTTTTTT.

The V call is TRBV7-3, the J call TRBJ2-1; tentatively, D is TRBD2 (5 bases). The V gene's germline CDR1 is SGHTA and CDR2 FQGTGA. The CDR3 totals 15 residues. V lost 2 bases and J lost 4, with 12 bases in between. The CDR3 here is CASSLEAEIYNEQFF. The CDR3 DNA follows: TGTGCCAGCAGCTTAGAAGCGGAAATTTACAATGAGCAGTTCTTC.

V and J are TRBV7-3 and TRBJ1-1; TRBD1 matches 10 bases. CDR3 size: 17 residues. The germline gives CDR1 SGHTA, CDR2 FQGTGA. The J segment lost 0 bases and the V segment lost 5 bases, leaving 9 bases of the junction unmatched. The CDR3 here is CASSAWTGGMLNTEAFF. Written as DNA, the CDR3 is TGTGCCAGCAGCGCGTGGACAGGGGGTATGTTGAACACTGAAGCTTTCTTT.

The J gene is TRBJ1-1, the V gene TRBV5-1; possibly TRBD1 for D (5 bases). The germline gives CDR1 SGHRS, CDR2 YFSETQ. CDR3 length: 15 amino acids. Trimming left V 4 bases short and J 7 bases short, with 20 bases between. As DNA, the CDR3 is TGCGCCAGCAGCACCGGAGGGGTAGGTTGGGGTGAAGCTTTCTTT. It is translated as CASSTGGVGWGEAFF.

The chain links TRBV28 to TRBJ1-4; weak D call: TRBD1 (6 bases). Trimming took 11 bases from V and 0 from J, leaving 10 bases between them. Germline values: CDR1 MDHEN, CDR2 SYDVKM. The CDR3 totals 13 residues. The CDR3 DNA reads TGTGCCCACAGGGACTCAACTAATGAAAAACTGTTTTTT. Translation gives CAHRDSTNEKLFF.

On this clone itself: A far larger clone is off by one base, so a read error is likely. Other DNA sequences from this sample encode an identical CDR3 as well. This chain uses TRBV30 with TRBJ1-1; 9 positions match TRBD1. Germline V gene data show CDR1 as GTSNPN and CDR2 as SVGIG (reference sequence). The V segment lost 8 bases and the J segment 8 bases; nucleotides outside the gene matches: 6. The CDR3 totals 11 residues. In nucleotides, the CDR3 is TGTGCCGGACAGGGGTTCACCGAAGCTTTCTTT. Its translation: CAGQGFTEAFF.

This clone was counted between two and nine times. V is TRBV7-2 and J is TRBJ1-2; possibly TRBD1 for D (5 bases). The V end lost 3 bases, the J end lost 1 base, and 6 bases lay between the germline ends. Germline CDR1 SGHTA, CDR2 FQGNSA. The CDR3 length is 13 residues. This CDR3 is CASSLDNNYGYTF. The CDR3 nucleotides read TGTGCCAGCAGCTTGGACAATAACTATGGCTACACCTTC.

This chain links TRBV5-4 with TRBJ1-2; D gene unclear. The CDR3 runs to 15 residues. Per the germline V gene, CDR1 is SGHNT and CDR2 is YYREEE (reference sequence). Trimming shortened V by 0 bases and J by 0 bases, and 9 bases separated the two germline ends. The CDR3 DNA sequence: TGTGCCAGCAGCTTGGTCCCTGATCCTAACTATGGCTACACCTTC. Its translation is CASSLVPDPNYGYTF.

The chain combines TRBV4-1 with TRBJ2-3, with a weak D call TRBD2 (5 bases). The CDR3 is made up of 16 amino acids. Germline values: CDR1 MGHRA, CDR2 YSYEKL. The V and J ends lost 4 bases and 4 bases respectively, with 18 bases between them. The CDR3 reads CASSRNHGMLADTQYF. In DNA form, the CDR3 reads TGCGCCAGCAGCCGAAACCACGGGATGTTGGCAGATACGCAGTATTTT.

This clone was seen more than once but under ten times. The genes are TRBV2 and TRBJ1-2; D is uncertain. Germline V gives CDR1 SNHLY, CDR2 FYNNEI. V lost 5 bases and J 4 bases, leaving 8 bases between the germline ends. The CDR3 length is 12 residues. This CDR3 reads CASSTGFYGYTF. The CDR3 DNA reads TGTGCCAGCAGTACGGGGTTCTATGGCTACACCTTC.

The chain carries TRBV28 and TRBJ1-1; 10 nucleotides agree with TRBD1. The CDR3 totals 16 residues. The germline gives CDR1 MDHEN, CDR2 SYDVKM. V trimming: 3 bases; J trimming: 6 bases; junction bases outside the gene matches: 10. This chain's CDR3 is CASSLFDAGTGAEAFF. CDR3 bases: TGTGCCAGCAGTTTGTTCGACGCCGGGACAGGGGCTGAAGCTTTCTTT.

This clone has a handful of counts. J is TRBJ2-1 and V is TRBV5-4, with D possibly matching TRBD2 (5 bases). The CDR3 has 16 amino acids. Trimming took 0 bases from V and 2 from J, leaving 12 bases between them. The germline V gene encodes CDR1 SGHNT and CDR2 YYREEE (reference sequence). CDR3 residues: CASSLGSGRAYNEQFF. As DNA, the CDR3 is TGTGCCAGCAGCTTGGGTAGTGGGAGAGCCTACAATGAGCAGTTCTTC.

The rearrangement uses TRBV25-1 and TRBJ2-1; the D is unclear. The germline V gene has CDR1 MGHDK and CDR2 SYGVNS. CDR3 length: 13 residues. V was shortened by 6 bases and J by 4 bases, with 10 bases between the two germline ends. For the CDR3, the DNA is TGTGCCAGCAGGGATAAGAAATACAATGAGCAGTTCTTC. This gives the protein CASRDKKYNEQFF.

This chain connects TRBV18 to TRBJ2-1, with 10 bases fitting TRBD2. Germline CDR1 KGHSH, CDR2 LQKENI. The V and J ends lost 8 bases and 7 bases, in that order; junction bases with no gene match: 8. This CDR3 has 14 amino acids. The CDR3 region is CASSWTSGNNEQFF. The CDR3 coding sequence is TGTGCCAGCAGTTGGACTAGCGGAAATAATGAGCAGTTCTTC.

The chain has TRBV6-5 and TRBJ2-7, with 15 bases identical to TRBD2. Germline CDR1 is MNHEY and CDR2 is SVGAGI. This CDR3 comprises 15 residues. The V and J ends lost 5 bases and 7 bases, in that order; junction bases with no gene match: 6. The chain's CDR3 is CASSGLAGGPGEQYF. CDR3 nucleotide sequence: TGTGCCAGCAGTGGACTAGCGGGAGGGCCGGGTGAGCAGTACTTC.

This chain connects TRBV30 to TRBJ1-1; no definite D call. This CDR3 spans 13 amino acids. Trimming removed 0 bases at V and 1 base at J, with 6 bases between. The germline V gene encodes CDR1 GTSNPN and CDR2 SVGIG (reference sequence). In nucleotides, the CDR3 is TGTGCCTGGAGTGTACAAGGGAACACTGAAGCTTTCTTT. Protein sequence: CAWSVQGNTEAFF.

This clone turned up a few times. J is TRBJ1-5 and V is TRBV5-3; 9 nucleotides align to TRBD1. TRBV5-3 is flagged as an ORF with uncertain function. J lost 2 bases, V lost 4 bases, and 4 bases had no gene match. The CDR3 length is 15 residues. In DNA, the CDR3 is TGTGCCAGAAGCCCCCGGGACAGGGGCAATCAGCCCCAGCATTTT. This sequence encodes CARSPRDRGNQPQHF.